A single sample gave rise to the 9 T cell receptor beta chains below, sequenced in a study of T cells in localized non-small cell lung cancer. Sequenced by immunoSEQ multiplex PCR; TCRdb stores in-frame clones only, minus some. Here the sample spans 25,000 to 30,000 clones, about 81% being singletons. The sequences come from peripheral blood, collected before any cancer treatment. Source of these receptors: a woman between 35 and 70 years old with stage I lung adenocarcinoma.

The chain recombines TRBV7-9 with TRBJ1-6; D not resolved. The CDR3 runs 14 residues. Germline-derived CDR1 and CDR2 are SEHNR and FQNEAQ (reference sequence). V lost 1 base, J lost 5 bases, and 6 bases lay in between. The DNA of the CDR3 is TGTGCCAGCAGCTTAGACACGAATAATTCACCCCTCCACTTT. Amino acid sequence: CASSLDTNNSPLHF.

The chain is built from TRBV19 and TRBJ2-3; no firm D call. CDR1 and CDR2 (germline): LNHDA, SQIVND (reference sequence). V was cut by 8 bases and J by 2 bases, with 11 bases left in between. The CDR3 has 13 residues. CDR3 nucleotide sequence: TGTGCCAGTTTGTCGCAGCCCACAGATACGCAGTATTTT. It codes for CASLSQPTDTQYF. The complete variable domain, with remaining parts taken from reference TRBV19 and TRBJ2-3, reads DGGITQSPKYLFRKEGQNVTLSCEQNLNHDAMYWYRQDPGQGLRLIYYSQIVNDFQKGDIAEGYSVSREKKESFPLTVTSAQKNPTAFYLCASLSQPTDTQYFGPGTRLTVL.

This clone turned up a few times. The genes are TRBV5-6 and TRBJ2-2, with D unresolved. There are 12 residues in the CDR3. The V end was cut by 0 bases, the J end by 7 bases, with 4 bases between. The germline V gene has CDR1 SGHDT and CDR2 YYEEEE. The CDR3 here is CASSLVLGELFF. CDR3 DNA sequence: TGTGCCAGCAGCTTGGTCCTCGGGGAGCTGTTTTTT.

The chain links TRBV5-4 to TRBJ2-2, with 8 bases lining up with TRBD2. With 5 bases clipped from V and 3 bases from J, the junction kept 9 bases outside the gene matches. The germline V gene has CDR1 SGHNT and CDR2 YYREEE (reference sequence). The CDR3 contains 16 residues. The CDR3 here is CASSPGLGVDTGELFF. In DNA form, the CDR3 reads TGTGCCAGCAGTCCGGGACTAGGGGTGGACACCGGGGAGCTGTTTTTT.

This sequence joins TRBV25-1 and TRBJ2-5, with D possibly TRBD1 on 7 matching bases. Between the trimmed V and J ends, which lost 3 bases and 5 bases, there was a span of 16 bases. The CDR3 covers 15 residues. Germline CDR1 is MGHDK and CDR2 is SYGVNS. In nucleotides, the CDR3 is TGTGCCAGCAGTGATTTCGGAGGGGGACAGGAGACCCAGTACTTC. It specifies CASSDFGGGQETQYF.

This clone occurred once. The chain couples TRBV7-7 to TRBJ2-5; D tentatively reads TRBD1 or TRBD2 (6 bases each). Looked up from germline, CDR1 is SSHAT and CDR2 is FNYEAQ (reference sequence). The CDR3 is made up of 17 amino acids. V lost 5 bases and J lost 5, with 24 bases in between. CDR3 bases: TGTGCCAGCAGCCTGGGGGATCGGGCAGGGGAGGAGGAGACCCAGTACTTC. As protein: CASSLGDRAGEEETQYF.

V gene TRBV2 combines with J gene TRBJ1-1; maybe TRBD1 (6 bases). V dropped 4 bases and J dropped 11 bases, with 11 bases sitting between them. CDR1 SNHLY and CDR2 FYNNEI come from the germline V gene. The CDR3 consists of 11 residues. CDR3 loop: CASSAEQGAFF. CDR3 bases: TGTGCCAGCAGTGCTGAACAGGGCGCTTTCTTT.

The chain employs TRBV2 and TRBJ1-4, with TRBD1 matching 8 bases. V lost 9 bases to trimming and J lost 5 bases; unmatched junction nucleotides: 5. This CDR3 is built from 13 residues. The V gene's germline CDR1 is SNHLY and CDR2 FYNNEI. The CDR3 spells CARTGTGNEKLFF. The CDR3 bases are TGTGCCAGGACCGGGACAGGCAATGAAAAACTGTTTTTT.

The chain employs TRBV6-5 and TRBJ1-1; 8 positions match TRBD1. V was pared by 2 bases and J by 6 bases, with 11 bases of the junction left unmatched. Germline lookup yields CDR1 MNHEY and CDR2 SVGAGI. The CDR3 runs 16 residues. The CDR3 region is CASSYPTRTGRPEAFF. CDR3 in DNA: TGTGCCAGCAGTTACCCCACCCGGACAGGGAGGCCTGAAGCTTTCTTT.